The 13 T cell receptor beta chains below come from one sample, sequenced in a study of identical twins. From the 5' RACE reads, TCRdb called clonotypes with MiXCR, one entry per CDR3 protein. The data contain 200,000 to 250,000 distinct CDR3 sequences, about 10% of them singletons. Material: memory T cells sorted from blood. The receptors derive from a man in his fifties in good health.

V usage is TRBV6-5 and J usage is TRBJ2-6; 10 bases line up with TRBD1. Germline V gene data show CDR1 as MNHEY and CDR2 as SVGAGI. After removal of 2 bases from V and 4 bases from J, the junction contained 5 bases not matched to a gene. The CDR3 is made up of 17 amino acids. CDR3 loop: CASSYGQGVPGANVLTF. CDR3 DNA sequence: TGTGCCAGCAGTTACGGACAGGGGGTACCAGGGGCCAACGTCCTGACTTTC.

The table lists this clonotype with many counts. The chain recombines TRBV5-1 with TRBJ2-5; D may be TRBD1 (6 bases). Germline CDR1 and CDR2: SGHRS and YFSETQ. V was trimmed by 0 bases and J by 5 bases, leaving 14 bases between them. This CDR3 spans 15 amino acids. CDR3 in amino acids: CASSLGQGSGETQYF. CDR3 in DNA: TGCGCCAGCAGCTTGGGTCAGGGGTCGGGCGAGACCCAGTACTTC.

This clonotype showed up many times. The V call is TRBV12-3 or TRBV12-4, the J call TRBJ2-1, with D possibly matching TRBD2 (5 bases). CDR3 length: 13 amino acids. V shed 2 bases and J shed 5 bases, with 7 bases lying between them. The CDR3 DNA follows: TGTGCCAGCAGTTTAAGCGGAAACAATGAGCAGTTCTTC. This gives the protein CASSLSGNNEQFF.

This clonotype was counted ten times or more. The chain is built from TRBV30 and TRBJ2-3; 10 bases agree with TRBD2. J lost 6 bases, V lost 1 base, and 7 bases had no gene match. The length of the CDR3 is 15 residues. From germline, CDR1 is GTSNPN and CDR2 SVGIG (reference sequence). The CDR3 DNA sequence: TGTGCCTGGAGTGGCCCTAGCGGGGGTTGGGATACGCAGTATTTT. It yields the protein CAWSGPSGGWDTQYF.

This clonotype showed up just a few times. The V gene is TRBV10-1, the J gene TRBJ2-4, with no clear D. V lost 5 bases and J 9 bases, leaving 11 bases between the germline ends. Germline CDR1 WNHNN, CDR2 SYGVQD (reference sequence). This CDR3 is built from 12 residues. The CDR3 DNA follows: TGCGCCAGCAGTTTCACCGGGTCCATTCAGTACTTC. Translated, it gives CASSFTGSIQYF.

This clonotype has just a few counts. The chain recombines TRBV20-1 with TRBJ2-1; 11 nucleotides match TRBD2. The CDR3 runs 15 residues. Trimming cost V 5 bases and J 8 bases; bases outside gene matches: 11. Germline V gives CDR1 DFQATT, CDR2 SNEGSKA (reference sequence). The CDR3 DNA follows: TGCAGTGCTGGTAGCGGGGGGGCCTGGATGGATGAGCAGTTCTTC. Its translation is CSAGSGGAWMDEQFF.

Ten or more counts support this clonotype. The rearrangement uses TRBV29-1 and TRBJ2-3; tentatively, D is TRBD1 (5 bases). V was clipped by 6 bases and J by 0 bases, with 13 bases between them. Germline V gives CDR1 SQVTM, CDR2 ANQGSEA. CDR3 size: 14 residues. This chain's CDR3 is CSVKQGSSTDTQYF. CDR3 DNA: TGCAGCGTGAAGCAGGGCTCTAGCACAGATACGCAGTATTTT.

This clonotype was recorded many times. V is TRBV12-3 or TRBV12-4 and J is TRBJ2-2; D may be TRBD1 (5 bases). V gave up 7 bases and J gave up 5 bases, with 8 bases separating them. The CDR3 length is 12 residues. Here the CDR3 reads CASIQGTGELFF. The CDR3 DNA follows: TGTGCCAGCATCCAGGGAACCGGGGAGCTGTTTTTT.

This clonotype was seen many times. The J gene is TRBJ2-3, the V gene TRBV10-3; TRBD1 matches 10 bases. The germline gives CDR1 ENHRY, CDR2 SYGVKD. This CDR3 spans 21 amino acids. V trimming: 0 bases; J trimming: 3 bases; junction bases outside the gene matches: 18. The chain's CDR3 is CAISESLAGTRDRGGTDTQYF. The CDR3 DNA follows: TGTGCCATCAGTGAGTCACTTGCGGGGACCAGGGACAGGGGTGGAACAGATACGCAGTATTTT.

The chain joins TRBV4-2 to TRBJ2-2; D is tentatively TRBD1 or TRBD2 (6 bases each). The CDR3 consists of 15 residues. Trimming cost V 3 bases and J 6 bases, with 14 bases left between them. Germline V gene lookup returns CDR1 LGHNA and CDR2 YNFKEQ. The CDR3 nucleotides are TGTGCCAGCAGCCAGAGGGGGGACTTGTCCGGGGAGCTGTTTTTT. Amino acids: CASSQRGDLSGELFF.

The chain couples TRBV10-3 to TRBJ1-3; D gene ambiguous. The germline CDR1 and CDR2 sequences are ENHRY and SYGVKD. V lost 3 bases and J 2 bases, leaving 2 bases between the germline ends. This CDR3 is built from 12 residues. CDR3 region: CAISDTGNTIYF. For the CDR3, the DNA is TGTGCCATCAGTGACACTGGAAACACCATATATTTT.

This clonotype was counted a few times. This chain uses TRBV20-1 with TRBJ2-3; 7 bases are shared with TRBD1. Germline CDR1 is DFQATT and CDR2 is SNEGSKA (reference sequence). The ends lost 4 bases at V and 5 bases at J; junction bases unmatched: 6. The CDR3 spans 13 residues. This chain's CDR3 is CSANDRVRDTQYF. DNA of the CDR3: TGCAGTGCTAATGACAGGGTGAGAGATACGCAGTATTTT.

This clonotype showed up many times. This chain uses TRBV6-1 with TRBJ2-5; 9 bases match TRBD2. With 4 bases clipped from V and 5 bases from J, the junction kept 11 bases outside the gene matches. The CDR3 length is 16 residues. The germline gives CDR1 MNHNS, CDR2 SASEGT. CDR3 region: CASSVGSGGFLETQYF. The CDR3 nucleotides are TGTGCCAGCAGTGTCGGAAGCGGGGGGTTCCTTGAGACCCAGTACTTC.